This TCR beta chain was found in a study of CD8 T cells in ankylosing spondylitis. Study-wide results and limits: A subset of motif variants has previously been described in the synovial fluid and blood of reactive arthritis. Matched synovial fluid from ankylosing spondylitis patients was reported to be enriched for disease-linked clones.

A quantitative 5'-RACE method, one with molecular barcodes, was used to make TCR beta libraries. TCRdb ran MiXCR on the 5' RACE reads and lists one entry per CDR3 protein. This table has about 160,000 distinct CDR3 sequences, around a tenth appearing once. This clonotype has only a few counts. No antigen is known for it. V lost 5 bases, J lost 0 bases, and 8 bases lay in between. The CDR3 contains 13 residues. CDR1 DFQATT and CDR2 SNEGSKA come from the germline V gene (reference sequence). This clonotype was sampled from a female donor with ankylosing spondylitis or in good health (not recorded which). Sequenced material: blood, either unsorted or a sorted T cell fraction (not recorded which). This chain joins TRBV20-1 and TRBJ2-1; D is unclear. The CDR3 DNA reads TGCAGTGCTTTCCTGGCCTCCTACAATGAGCAGTTCTTC. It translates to CSAFLASYNEQFF.